This T cell receptor beta chain emerged from a study of blood T cell repertoires in COVID-19. At the level of the study: From the United States, Italy and Spain came samples of acute and convalescent COVID-19.

Per germline, CDR1 KGHSH and CDR2 LQKENI. The CDR3 has 17 residues. The J segment lost 3 bases and the V segment lost 4 bases, leaving 11 bases of the junction unmatched. The data were produced by immunoSEQ multiplex PCR, yet TCRdb's version contains in-frame clones alone and is incomplete. The repertoire includes over 600,000 clones, just under 90% of them detected once, and over 0.2% sits in the top ten. This chain joins TRBV18 and TRBJ1-1; 10 bases map to TRBD1. The sequence was obtained from a woman under 30 with acute or convalescent COVID-19. Input material: peripheral blood. The CDR3 DNA reads TGTGCCAGCTCACAAAGGGACAGGGGAAATGGGTACACTGAAGCTTTCTTT. Encoded protein: CASSQRDRGNGYTEAFF.